These 22 T cell receptor beta chains came from one sample sequenced in a study of cytomegalovirus exposure and HLA in healthy donors. Primers included in the PCR were 60 Vbeta and 13 Jbeta primers. The method was immunoSEQ multiplex PCR; TCRdb's version includes in-frame clones alone and lacks a portion of them. The table lists 70,000 to 90,000 clones, 65% to 80% of them singletons. The sample was PBMCs. Receptors originate from a male donor in good health and CMV-seropositive.

The rearrangement links TRBV29-1 to TRBJ1-4; 7 nucleotides line up with TRBD1. The CDR3 loop spans 14 amino acids. Germline-derived CDR1 and CDR2 are SQVTM and ANQGSEA. V shed 4 bases and J 0 bases; nucleotides not matched to a gene: 2. The CDR3 coding sequence is TGCAGCGTTGCCACAGGGGCAACTAATGAAAAACTGTTTTTT. This gives the protein CSVATGATNEKLFF.

The chain recombines TRBV15 with TRBJ2-3; tentative D call: TRBD2 (5 bases). CDR3 length equals 15 residues. V was shortened by 1 base and J by 2 bases, with 10 bases between the two germline ends. In germline, CDR1 is LNHNV, CDR2 YYDKDF (reference sequence). In DNA, the CDR3 is TGTGCCACCAGCAGAGGCCTAGCACACACAGATACGCAGTATTTT. It is translated as CATSRGLAHTDTQYF.

The chain employs TRBV6-1 and TRBJ2-7, with 8 bases identical to TRBD1. The CDR3 is 13 amino acids. Germline V CDR1 and CDR2: MNHNS, SASEGT. Trimming at V came to 8 bases and at J to 2 bases, leaving 5 bases not matched to a gene. The CDR3 bases are TGTGCCAGCTCACGACAGGGGACCTACGAGCAGTACTTC. Protein product: CASSRQGTYEQYF.

V and J are TRBV7-8 and TRBJ1-5; D gene uncertain. V lost 1 base and J lost 0, with 10 bases in between. The CDR3 extends over 16 amino acids. The germline V gene has CDR1 SGHVS and CDR2 FQNEAQ. CDR3 in amino acids: CASSLVGQYSNQPQHF. As DNA, the CDR3 is TGTGCCAGCAGCTTAGTTGGGCAGTATAGCAATCAGCCCCAGCATTTT.

This chain links TRBV5-6 with TRBJ2-2; 7 bases are shared with TRBD1. The CDR3 is made up of 16 amino acids. Per the germline V gene, CDR1 is SGHDT and CDR2 is YYEEEE. Trimming cost V 0 bases and J 4 bases; bases outside gene matches: 6. CDR3 in amino acids: CASSLVPDRATGELFF. The CDR3 region has the DNA TGTGCCAGCAGCTTGGTGCCTGACAGGGCCACCGGGGAGCTGTTTTTT.

This chain connects TRBV2 to TRBJ1-1, with no clear D. Germline V gene lookup returns CDR1 SNHLY and CDR2 FYNNEI. The V and J ends lost 6 bases and 6 bases respectively, with 26 bases between them. CDR3 length: 17 residues. The CDR3 nucleotides read TGTGCCAGCAGGAGGGAGGCCGGTTCGTTGGGCTCCCCTGAAGCTTTCTTT. Translating gives CASRREAGSLGSPEAFF.

This chain joins TRBV11-3 and TRBJ2-3; TRBD2 agrees at 14 bases. Trimming at V came to 3 bases and at J to 6 bases, leaving 5 bases not matched to a gene. Looked up from germline, CDR1 is SGHNT and CDR2 is YENEEA. The CDR3 totals 16 residues. CDR3 nucleotide sequence: TGTGCCAGCAGCTTGTCGGGGACTAGCGGGAGCGATACGCAGTATTTT. It encodes CASSLSGTSGSDTQYF.

The rearrangement uses TRBV7-2 and TRBJ1-5; D perhaps matches TRBD1 (5 bases). The V end was cut by 4 bases, the J end by 0 bases, with 10 bases between. This CDR3 has 15 amino acids. CDR1 is SGHTA and CDR2 is FQGNSA in the germline V gene. The CDR3 DNA reads TGTGCCAGCAGCTCCACCGGGGGTAGCAATCAGCCCCAGCATTTT. Amino acids: CASSSTGGSNQPQHF.

The chain combines TRBV6-1 with TRBJ1-2; D may be TRBD1 (5 bases). V lost 11 bases and J lost 4, with 20 bases in between. The CDR3 is 14 residues long. CDR1 and CDR2 from the germline V gene are MNHNS and SASEGT. The CDR3 DNA reads as TGTGCCTGCACGTCCCTCGACAGACCCTATGGCTACACCTTC. Its translation is CACTSLDRPYGYTF.

V and J are TRBV9 and TRBJ2-2; 8 bases map to TRBD1. CDR3 length: 15 residues. V lost 2 bases, J lost 1 base, and 1 base stayed unmatched. Germline V gives CDR1 SGDLS, CDR2 YYNGEE. The CDR3 sequence: CASSVGQVNTGELFF. The CDR3 region has the DNA TGTGCCAGCAGCGTGGGACAGGTGAACACCGGGGAGCTGTTTTTT.

This clone was recorded once. The rearrangement uses TRBV27 and TRBJ2-1, with D possibly TRBD2 on 5 matching bases. From germline, CDR1 is MNHEY and CDR2 SMNVEV (reference sequence). This CDR3 is built from 13 residues. Trimming removed 4 bases at V and 3 bases at J, with 7 bases between. Here the CDR3 DNA reads TGTGCCAGCAGTTCGGGAAGCTACAATGAGCAGTTCTTC. Translating it yields CASSSGSYNEQFF.

The CDR3 region has the DNA TGCGCCAGCAGTGGGGACAGGGGTGTTGGCTACACCTTC. Amino acids: CASSGDRGVGYTF. V and J are TRBV10-1 and TRBJ1-2; 10 nucleotides align to TRBD1. There are 13 residues in the CDR3. Trimming removed 4 bases from V and 7 bases from J; junction bases left unmatched: 3. CDR1 is WNHNN, CDR2 SYGVQD, per germline (reference sequence).

The rearrangement joins TRBV7-9 to TRBJ2-3; TRBD2 matches at 9 bases. Germline V gene lookup returns CDR1 SEHNR and CDR2 FQNEAQ (reference sequence). V lost 5 bases, J lost 6 bases, and 9 bases stayed unmatched. This CDR3 region has 15 residues. The CDR3 coding sequence is TGTGCCAGCAGCCAACCCGCGGGGGGGAGCGATACGCAGTATTTT. The encoded protein is CASSQPAGGSDTQYF.

With respect to this clone: Distinct nucleotide sequences in the sample also encode this CDR3. This sequence joins TRBV28 and TRBJ2-7; D might be TRBD2 (5 bases). Germline CDR1 is MDHEN and CDR2 is SYDVKM. This CDR3 is built from 14 residues. V was pared by 2 bases and J by 3 bases, with 11 bases between. CDR3 DNA: TGTGCCAGCAGTTTAGCCGGCGGGCTCTACGAGCAGTACTTC. This gives the protein CASSLAGGLYEQYF. Drawing the rest from reference TRBV28 and TRBJ2-7, the complete variable domain is DVKVTQSSRYLVKRTGEKVFLECVQDMDHENMFWYRQDPGLGLRLIYFSYDVKMKEKGDIPEGYSVSREKKERFSLILESASTNQTSMYLCASSLAGGLYEQYFGPGTRLTVT.

This clone came up a few times. The CDR3, as DNA: TGCGCCAGCAGCCAAGGGGGACTAGCTAACTACAATGAGCAGTTCTTC. Amino acids: CASSQGGLANYNEQFF. V and J are TRBV4-1 and TRBJ2-1; TRBD2 matches 9 bases. Germline V gene sequence: CDR1 MGHRA, CDR2 YSYEKL. CDR3 length: 16 residues. V gave up 1 base and J gave up 3 bases; unmatched junction bases: 4.

This clone came up a few times. The genes are TRBV19 and TRBJ1-1; no clear D. The germline CDR1 and CDR2 sequences are LNHDA and SQIVND (reference sequence). V was shortened by 3 bases and J by 2 bases, with 16 bases between the two germline ends. The CDR3 runs 16 residues. CDR3 sequence reads: CASSIGVSARNTEAFF. In DNA, the CDR3 is TGTGCCAGTAGTATCGGGGTCTCGGCGCGAAACACTGAAGCTTTCTTT. Drawing the rest from reference TRBV19 and TRBJ1-1, the complete variable domain is DGGITQSPKYLFRKEGQNVTLSCEQNLNHDAMYWYRQDPGQGLRLIYYSQIVNDFQKGDIAEGYSVSREKKESFPLTVTSAQKNPTAFYLCASSIGVSARNTEAFFGQGTRLTVV.

In its sample, this clone ranks as medium-sized. This sequence joins TRBV5-4 and TRBJ1-2; D is undetermined. The length of the CDR3 is 16 residues. Deletions cut 0 bases from V and 8 bases from J, with 20 bases between. The germline gives CDR1 SGHNT, CDR2 YYREEE (reference sequence). The DNA of the CDR3 is TGTGCCAGCAGCTTGGGGAAAAGCCCATATGGAGAAGGCTACACCTTC. As protein: CASSLGKSPYGEGYTF. Filled out from reference TRBV5-4 and TRBJ1-2, the complete variable domain reads ETGVTQSPTHLIKTRGQQVTLRCSSQSGHNTVSWYQQALGQGPQFIFQYYREEENGRGNFPPRFSGLQFPNYSSELNVNALELDDSALYLCASSLGKSPYGEGYTFGSGTRLTVV.

About this clone: At one end the junction does not follow the germline gene, possibly because of a read error. This specimen includes other DNA sequences encoding the same CDR3. The chain combines TRBV27 with TRBJ2-1; maybe TRBD2 (6 bases). The CDR3 spans 16 residues. Germline V gives CDR1 MNHEY, CDR2 SMNVEV (reference sequence). CDR3 protein: CASDQRRGSSYNEQFF. In nucleotides, the CDR3 is TGTGCCAGTGACCAGAGACGGGGGAGCTCCTACAACGAGCAGTTCTTC.

This clone occurred a few times. The J gene is TRBJ2-7, the V gene TRBV7-2; D not resolved. Per germline, CDR1 SGHTA and CDR2 FQGNSA. The CDR3 loop spans 11 amino acids. Trimming shortened V by 4 bases and J by 3 bases, and 4 bases separated the two germline ends. The CDR3 DNA is TGTGCCAGCAGCTCCTACTACGAGCAGTACTTC. It encodes CASSSYYEQYF. Full variable domain (rest looked up from reference TRBV7-2 and TRBJ2-7): GAGVSQSPSNKVTEKGKDVELRCDPISGHTALYWYRQSLGQGLEFLIYFQGNSAPDKSGLPSDRFSAERTGGSVSTLTIQRTQQEDSAVYLCASSSYYEQYFGPGTRLTVT.

The chain uses TRBV7-6 and TRBJ2-1; tentatively, D is TRBD2 (6 bases). Germline V gives CDR1 SGHVS, CDR2 FNYEAQ. This CDR3 comprises 15 residues. V dropped 6 bases and J dropped 8 bases, with 20 bases sitting between them. CDR3 in amino acids: CASSLTTIGSDEQFF. The CDR3 DNA is TGTGCCAGCAGTCTAACAACAATCGGGAGCGATGAGCAGTTCTTC.

The V gene is TRBV7-8, the J gene TRBJ1-5; D is undetermined. Per the germline V gene, CDR1 is SGHVS and CDR2 is FQNEAQ. Trimming pared 2 bases from V and 6 bases from J, leaving 14 bases between. This CDR3 region has 15 residues. CDR3 loop: CASSLSGGVGQPQHF. Here the CDR3 DNA reads TGTGCCAGCAGCTTAAGTGGCGGGGTGGGTCAGCCCCAGCATTTT.

The chain is built from TRBV2 and TRBJ1-2, with TRBD1 matching over 7 bases. With V trimmed by 6 bases and J by 2 bases, 3 bases remained unmatched. Germline CDR1 and CDR2: SNHLY and FYNNEI. The CDR3 runs 13 residues. CDR3 region: CASRPTGNYGYTF. The CDR3 bases are TGTGCCAGCAGACCGACAGGGAACTATGGCTACACCTTC.